One sample yielded the 24 T cell receptor beta chains listed below, sequenced in a study of cytomegalovirus exposure and HLA in healthy donors. Repertoires were generated with immunoSEQ multiplex PCR, while TCRdb's copy carries only in-frame clones and drops some. The data show roughly 330,000 clones, with about 85% seen just once and roughly 1.1% held by the top ten. Sequencing was carried out using PBMCs. All receptors come from a woman aged 25 to 39 in good health and CMV-seropositive.

The rearrangement uses TRBV30 and TRBJ2-2; the D is unclear. Germline assignment: CDR1 GTSNPN and CDR2 SVGIG (reference sequence). Trimming removed 0 bases from V and 0 bases from J, with 2 bases in between. This CDR3 is 13 amino acids long. In DNA, the CDR3 is TGTGCCTGGAGTGTTTCGAACACCGGGGAGCTGTTTTTT. Its protein product is CAWSVSNTGELFF.

This clone has more than one count but fewer than ten. The chain combines TRBV5-1 with TRBJ2-7, with 8 bases that match TRBD2. Germline CDR1 reads SGHRS; CDR2 reads YFSETQ. After removal of 4 bases from V and 5 bases from J, the junction contained 11 bases not matched to a gene. The CDR3 is 15 amino acids. The CDR3 region has the DNA TGCGCCAGCAGCCGCGACAGCGGGGGCTCTAACGAGCAGTACTTC. It is translated as CASSRDSGGSNEQYF.

This chain joins TRBV7-2 and TRBJ2-1; TRBD2 matches at 8 bases. The CDR3 has 16 amino acids. Germline V lookup: CDR1 SGHTA, CDR2 FQGNSA. The ends lost 0 bases at V and 5 bases at J; junction bases unmatched: 6. The CDR3 sequence: CASSLAGTRGNNEQFF. In nucleotides, the CDR3 is TGTGCCAGCAGCTTAGCAGGGACTAGGGGAAACAATGAGCAGTTCTTC.

CDR3 sequence (DNA): TGTGCCAGCAGTTTATCGGGGAGGAGAGATACGCAGTATTTT. Its protein product is CASSLSGRRDTQYF. V is TRBV28 and J is TRBJ2-3; perhaps TRBD2 as D (6 bases). The length of the CDR3 is 14 residues. Trimming took 1 base from V and 5 from J, leaving 10 bases between them. CDR1 is MDHEN, CDR2 SYDVKM, per germline.

V usage is TRBV5-6 and J usage is TRBJ2-5; 11 bases fit TRBD2. V lost 3 bases to trimming and J lost 1 base; unmatched junction nucleotides: 8. This CDR3 has 17 amino acids. Germline V gene lookup returns CDR1 SGHDT and CDR2 YYEEEE. CDR3 sequence: CASSSTTSGILQETQYF. The CDR3 coding sequence is TGTGCCAGCAGCTCCACGACTAGCGGGATCCTCCAAGAGACCCAGTACTTC.

The rearrangement joins TRBV27 to TRBJ2-5, with TRBD2 identical over 8 bases. J was trimmed by 0 bases and V by 5 bases; bases with no gene match: 8. The CDR3 runs to 16 residues. Germline V gives CDR1 MNHEY, CDR2 SMNVEV (reference sequence). The CDR3 loop reads CASSLSGRRYQETQYF. DNA for the CDR3: TGTGCCAGCAGTCTAAGCGGGAGACGGTACCAAGAGACCCAGTACTTC.

V usage is TRBV5-6 and J usage is TRBJ2-1; 11 nucleotides agree with TRBD2. V lost 6 bases and J lost 6; bases outside the gene matches: 2. The germline gives CDR1 SGHDT, CDR2 YYEEEE. The CDR3 has 13 residues. The DNA for the CDR3 is TGTGCCAGCACTAGCGGGAGGCGCAATGAGCAGTTCTTC. Translating gives CASTSGRRNEQFF.

The genes are TRBV7-3 and TRBJ2-1; 14 positions agree with TRBD2. Germline-derived CDR1 and CDR2 are SGHTA and FQGTGA. J was trimmed by 14 bases and V by 2 bases; bases with no gene match: 8. This CDR3 is 15 amino acids long. CDR3 sequence (DNA): TGTGCCAGCAGCTTAGTCCGGACTAGCGGGGGGAGTGAGTTCTTC. The encoded protein is CASSLVRTSGGSEFF.

The V gene is TRBV10-3, the J gene TRBJ2-2; 10 nucleotides align to TRBD1. V dropped 2 bases and J dropped 3; count of bases not matched to a gene: 6. The germline gives CDR1 ENHRY, CDR2 SYGVKD. This CDR3 comprises 17 residues. The CDR3 DNA is TGTGCCATCAGTGAGGACAGGGGGCGGGATTACACCGGGGAGCTGTTTTTT. Translated: CAISEDRGRDYTGELFF.

The rearrangement joins TRBV5-1 to TRBJ2-7; D is unclear. The V and J ends lost 1 base and 2 bases respectively, with 7 bases between them. Germline loops: CDR1 SGHRS, CDR2 YFSETQ. There are 13 residues in the CDR3. DNA for the CDR3: TGCGCCAGCAGCTTGTCGAGTACCTACGAGCAGTACTTC. Residues: CASSLSSTYEQYF.

The chain has TRBV27 and TRBJ2-3; D is undetermined. The CDR3 contains 14 residues. V gave up 3 bases and J gave up 2 bases, with 9 bases separating them. Germline CDR1 is MNHEY and CDR2 is SMNVEV (reference sequence). Here the CDR3 DNA reads TGTGCCAGCAGTTTTTTGAGTTACACAGATACGCAGTATTTT. Its translation: CASSFLSYTDTQYF.

This chain joins TRBV7-2 and TRBJ2-1, with no clear D. There are 11 residues in the CDR3. V was cut by 2 bases and J by 9 bases, with 5 bases left in between. CDR1 SGHTA and CDR2 FQGNSA come from the germline V gene. The CDR3 region is CASSLISEQFF. For the CDR3, the DNA is TGTGCCAGCAGCTTAATCAGTGAGCAGTTCTTC.

The count of this clone is one. The same CDR3 is also encoded by other DNA sequences in this sample. The V gene is TRBV9, the J gene TRBJ1-2; no definite D call. The CDR3 consists of 14 residues. Germline V gene data show CDR1 as SGDLS and CDR2 as YYNGEE. Trimming removed 0 bases at V and 2 bases at J, with 8 bases between. The CDR3: CASSVGGGNYGYTF. The CDR3 nucleotides are TGTGCCAGCAGCGTAGGCGGAGGGAACTATGGCTACACCTTC.

The J gene is TRBJ1-1, the V gene TRBV6-5; D is uncertain. V dropped 0 bases and J dropped 3 bases, with 8 bases sitting between them. The CDR3 is 14 residues long. Germline V gene data show CDR1 as MNHEY and CDR2 as SVGAGI. CDR3 region: CASSYSMTDTEAFF. The CDR3 DNA reads as TGTGCCAGCAGTTACTCGATGACGGACACTGAAGCTTTCTTT.

Here the CDR3 reads CASSPGGRGYTF. The CDR3 DNA follows: TGTGCCAGCAGTCCCGGGGGGCGTGGCTACACCTTC. The chain combines TRBV5-6 with TRBJ1-2; D perhaps matches TRBD1 (6 bases). This CDR3 region has 12 residues. Germline CDR1 SGHDT, CDR2 YYEEEE. V lost 5 bases and J 7 bases, leaving 12 bases between the germline ends.

This clone has a single count. This chain links TRBV15 with TRBJ2-1; 8 nucleotides match TRBD1. This CDR3 is 14 amino acids long. Germline V gene sequence: CDR1 LNHNV, CDR2 YYDKDF (reference sequence). Trimming cost V 4 bases and J 12 bases; bases outside gene matches: 11. The CDR3 reads CATSKGQVGLWQFF. The CDR3 coding sequence is TGTGCCACCAGCAAGGGACAGGTGGGGTTGTGGCAGTTCTTC.

The J gene is TRBJ2-2, the V gene TRBV7-3, with no clear D. The germline V gene encodes CDR1 SGHTA and CDR2 FQGTGA. The ends were cut back, 6 bases at V and 1 base at J, with 3 bases in the middle. This CDR3 region has 12 residues. CDR3 nucleotide sequence: TGTGCCAGCAGTGAGAACACCGGGGAGCTGTTTTTT. Translating gives CASSENTGELFF. Supplemented by reference TRBV7-3 and TRBJ2-2, the full variable domain reads GAGVSQTPSNKVTEKGKYVELRCDPISGHTALYWYRQSLGQGPEFLIYFQGTGAADDSGLPNDRFFAVRPEGSVSTLKIQRTERGDSAVYLCASSENTGELFFGEGSRLTVL.

Comments on this clone: One end of the junction does not line up with germline, which may come from a read error. The chain links TRBV6-5 to TRBJ2-4; D is undetermined. The CDR3 contains 14 residues. Germline CDR1 reads MNHEY; CDR2 reads SVGAGI. In DNA form, the CDR3 reads TGTGCCAGCAGCTACTCGGTAGCCAAAAACATTCAGTACTTC. Protein: CASSYSVAKNIQYF.

The V and J genes are TRBV15 and TRBJ2-7; the D is unclear. Germline V gene sequence: CDR1 LNHNV, CDR2 YYDKDF (reference sequence). The V gene lost 0 bases and the J gene lost 3 bases, with 6 bases spanning the gap. The CDR3 is made up of 13 amino acids. The CDR3 DNA follows: TGTGCCACCAGCAGAGATGAGCGCTACGAGCAGTACTTC. Amino acids: CATSRDERYEQYF.

The chain employs TRBV27 and TRBJ2-2; the D gene is possibly TRBD2 (6 bases). The CDR3 consists of 14 residues. V shed 3 bases and J shed 3 bases, with 8 bases lying between them. Germline values: CDR1 MNHEY, CDR2 SMNVEV (reference sequence). The DNA for the CDR3 is TGTGCCAGCAGTTTGGGGGGTTACACCGGGGAGCTGTTTTTT. Translated: CASSLGGYTGELFF.

The rearrangement links TRBV7-3 to TRBJ2-7; 9 bases are a match to TRBD1. V lost 4 bases, J lost 2 bases, and 6 bases stayed unmatched. The germline V gene encodes CDR1 SGHTA and CDR2 FQGTGA. This CDR3 region has 15 residues. The CDR3 coding sequence is TGTGCCAGCAGCTCCGGGACAGGGACCGCCTACGAGCAGTACTTC. This codes for CASSSGTGTAYEQYF.

This chain connects TRBV6-1 to TRBJ1-1; 10 bases align to TRBD1. The CDR3 is 15 residues long. V lost 6 bases, J lost 1 base, and 5 bases stayed unmatched. Germline loops: CDR1 MNHNS, CDR2 SASEGT. This CDR3 reads CASRTGGAENTEAFF. The DNA of the CDR3 is TGTGCCAGCAGGACAGGGGGCGCGGAGAACACTGAAGCTTTCTTT.

A single count supports this clone. The chain has TRBV4-2 and TRBJ1-2, with D possibly matching TRBD1 (5 bases). The germline CDR1 and CDR2 sequences are LGHNA and YNFKEQ. Trimming cost V 0 bases and J 4 bases, with 12 bases left between them. The length of the CDR3 is 15 residues. CDR3 region: CASSQDSGIRYGYTF. CDR3 bases: TGTGCCAGCAGCCAAGATTCAGGGATACGCTATGGCTACACCTTC.

By sample fraction, this clone is medium-sized. The chain links TRBV5-1 to TRBJ2-7, with D perhaps assigned TRBD1 or TRBD2 (5 bases each). The CDR3 runs to 21 residues. Trimming removed 0 bases at V and 2 bases at J, with 30 bases between. Germline V gene sequence: CDR1 SGHRS, CDR2 YFSETQ. The CDR3 reads CASSLAVPGLDPQVRTYEQYF. The CDR3 DNA follows: TGCGCCAGCAGCTTGGCCGTACCCGGACTCGACCCACAGGTTCGAACCTACGAGCAGTACTTC.